This T cell receptor beta chain was captured in a study of T cell responses to AZD1222 COVID-19 vaccine. Using immunoSEQ multiplex PCR, the repertoire was profiled, and TCRdb retains in-frame clones only, with some absent. The sample has 95,000 to 150,000 clones, 88% seen once. General study findings and limits: Per reports, nearly half of all spike-specific TCRs target regions that are unmutated in variants. All repertoire sampling was performed exclusively after the peak T cell response.

With regard to this clone: Its antigen is not identified.

Sequenced here: peripheral blood, sampled on day 0 of AZD1222 vaccination. The receptor's source is an adult in good health.

CDR3: CASKRGQGSGGTEAFF. For the CDR3, the DNA is TGTGCCAGCAAAAGGGGACAGGGATCAGGGGGCACTGAAGCTTTCTTT. The genes are TRBV9 and TRBJ1-1, with 9 bases that match TRBD1. The CDR3 is made up of 16 amino acids. V was pared by 6 bases and J by 4 bases, with 13 bases of the junction left unmatched. CDR1 is SGDLS and CDR2 is YYNGEE in the germline V gene.